This is a list of T cell receptor beta chains from one sample in a study of blood T cell repertoires in COVID-19. The assay was immunoSEQ multiplex PCR, and TCRdb's table has in-frame clones only and misses some. The sample shows 35,000 or so clones, 89% of them seen only once. Material: peripheral blood. The receptor source for this set is a human donor in a cohort sampled during active COVID-19. Both conserved end residues are part of each CDR3. A D gene is named only where the DNA matches it firmly. Size is stated for part of the rows, as once, few or many counts, or as a class when the clone is expanded.

clone_size	j_call	v_call	d_call	cdr3_nt	cdr3_aa
NA	TRBJ1-1	TRBV12-5	NA	TGTGCTAGTGGTTTGGCGCCAGGCACTGAAGCTTTCTTT	CASGLAPGTEAFF
few	TRBJ1-5	TRBV5-1	NA	TGCGCCAGCACCGAGGGAGGAGGAAGCAATCAGCCCCAGCATTTT	CASTEGGGSNQPQHF
once	TRBJ2-6	TRBV5-4	TRBD2	TGTGCCAGCAGCTTAGCGACTAGCGGGCGATCTGGGGCCAACGTCCTGACTTTC	CASSLATSGRSGANVLTF
NA	TRBJ1-1	TRBV25-1	TRBD1	TGTGCCAGCAGATCAGGGGGCAGTTACACTGAAGCTTTCTTT	CASRSGGSYTEAFF
NA	TRBJ1-5	TRBV10-3	NA	TGTGCCATCAGTGATTCCAGGCCCGGTCAGCCCCAGCATTTT	CAISDSRPGQPQHF
NA	TRBJ1-2	TRBV25-1	TRBD1	TGTGCCAGCAGTGCACCCGGGACAGGGGACTATGGCTACACCTTC	CASSAPGTGDYGYTF
NA	TRBJ2-5	TRBV9	NA	TGTGCCAGCAGCGTTGCAGGGGTCAGGGGTGAGACCCAGTACTTC	CASSVAGVRGETQYF
NA	TRBJ2-6	TRBV24-1	NA	TGTGCCACCAGTGATTCGGGATCTGGGGCCAACGTCCTGACTTTC	CATSDSGSGANVLTF
NA	TRBJ1-3	TRBV30	NA	TGTGCCTGGAGTGGGGGGCAAGCTGGAAACACCATATATTTT	CAWSGGQAGNTIYF
NA	TRBJ2-1	TRBV28	NA	TGTGCCAGCAGTTTTTCGAAGCGGGTGGGCTTGGCCTCCTACAATGAGCAGTTCTTC	CASSFSKRVGLASYNEQFF
NA	TRBJ1-1	TRBV30	NA	TGTGCCTGGAAACAGATGAACACTGAAGCTTTCTTT	CAWKQMNTEAFF
NA	TRBJ2-5	TRBV3-1/TRBV3-2	TRBD2	TGTGCCAGCAGCCCGGGACTACCGCAAGAGACCCAGTACTTC	CASSPGLPQETQYF
NA	TRBJ2-7	TRBV3-1/TRBV3-2	NA	TGTGCCAGCAGCCAAGTCGGCGGCGGGCAGTACTTC	CASSQVGGGQYF
NA	TRBJ1-3	TRBV19	NA	TGTGCCAGTAGTATGCGGGGAAACACCATATATTTT	CASSMRGNTIYF
NA	TRBJ1-1	TRBV10-3	TRBD1	TGTGCCATCAGGACGTGGAGTAACAGGGGGAGGGGAAACACTGAAGCTTTCTTT	CAIRTWSNRGRGNTEAFF
NA	TRBJ2-1	TRBV7-9	NA	TGTGCCAGCATCCGACAAGACACGGGCGGGAACAATGAGCAGTTCTTC	CASIRQDTGGNNEQFF
NA	TRBJ1-2	TRBV4-1	TRBD1	TGCGCCAGCAGCCCCGGACAGGTAATCTATGGCTACACCTTC	CASSPGQVIYGYTF
once	TRBJ2-1	TRBV5-1	TRBD1	TGCGCCAGCAGCCCAGGACAGGGGACCTACAATGAGCAGTTCTTC	CASSPGQGTYNEQFF
NA	TRBJ1-4	TRBV25-1	NA	TGTGCCAGCAGTGATCCCCAGGCAACTAATGAAAAACTGTTTTTT	CASSDPQATNEKLFF
NA	TRBJ2-1	TRBV28	TRBD2	TGTGCCAGCACCCTCCCCCCGGGACTAGCGGGAGTAGATGAGCAGTTCTTC	CASTLPPGLAGVDEQFF
NA	TRBJ2-2	TRBV18	TRBD2	TGTGCCACCGCCGGACTAGCGAGCACCGGGGAGCTGTTTTTT	CATAGLASTGELFF
NA	TRBJ2-7	TRBV3-1/TRBV3-2	TRBD2	TGTGCCAGCAGCCGACCTAGGGGCGGGAGGTTCCGCTTCTACGAGCAGTACTTC	CASSRPRGGRFRFYEQYF
NA	TRBJ2-7	TRBV7-2	NA	TGTGCCAGCTCTACAAACCAGGGGGGCTACTACGAGCAGTACTTC	CASSTNQGGYYEQYF
NA	TRBJ1-2	TRBV19	NA	TGTGCCAGTAGTAGAAGCCCAGGCCCTAACTATGGCTACACCTTC	CASSRSPGPNYGYTF
NA	TRBJ1-2	TRBV27	TRBD1	TGTGCCAGCAGTTCATGGGGACAGGGGGCCTCCCAATCCGGCTACACCTTC	CASSSWGQGASQSGYTF
NA	TRBJ1-5	TRBV25-1	TRBD1	TGTGCCAGCAGTCCGACCACAGGGGCCGGGGATAGCAATCAGCCCCAGCATTTT	CASSPTTGAGDSNQPQHF
NA	TRBJ1-4	TRBV6-2/TRBV6-3	TRBD1	TGTGCCAGCAGTTACTCTCCGACCGGGACAGGGGCCCAAAGAGAGGAAAAACTGTTTTTT	CASSYSPTGTGAQREEKLFF
NA	TRBJ1-5	TRBV9	TRBD1	TGTGCCAGCAGCCCCTGGACAGGTCCGCATCCCCAGCATTTT	CASSPWTGPHPQHF
NA	TRBJ2-2	TRBV24-1	NA	TGTGCCACCAGTGATTTGCAGACAGGGAACACCGGGGAGCTGTTTTTT	CATSDLQTGNTGELFF
NA	TRBJ2-7	TRBV10-3	TRBD2	TGTGCCATCAGTGATCCAGCGGGAGCCGGTTACGAGCAGTACTTC	CAISDPAGAGYEQYF
NA	TRBJ2-5	TRBV5-1	NA	TGCGCCAGCAGCCCCGGGACACTGCAAGAGACCCAGTACTTC	CASSPGTLQETQYF